This is a list of T cell receptor beta chains from one sample in a study of T cell changes during pregnancy in multiple sclerosis. Using immunoSEQ multiplex PCR, the repertoire was profiled, and TCRdb retains in-frame clones only, with some absent. The sample has about 54,000 clones; 75% to 95% are singletons. Sequencing was performed on peripheral blood, taken after pregnancy. The receptors originated from a female donor in good health, enrolled as a control in a pregnancy study. CDR3s include the opening cysteine and the closing phenylalanine or tryptophan. Size values are once, few and many counts, or a class for expanded clones, and some rows have none.

cdr3_aa: CASGRDSSYEQYF; j_call: TRBJ2-7; clone_size: once; v_call: TRBV6-5
cdr3_aa: CASSYEVPYEQYF; j_call: TRBJ2-7; clone_size: -; v_call: TRBV6-6
cdr3_aa: CASSSDGTASETQYF; j_call: TRBJ2-5; clone_size: -; v_call: TRBV5-4
cdr3_aa: CATSGGNSGELFF; j_call: TRBJ2-2; clone_size: -; v_call: TRBV15
cdr3_aa: CASSSRATNEKLFF; j_call: TRBJ1-4; clone_size: -; v_call: TRBV5-1
cdr3_aa: CAWRVRGGYTF; j_call: TRBJ1-2; clone_size: -; v_call: TRBV30
cdr3_aa: CAWSGAYSGNTIYF; j_call: TRBJ1-3; clone_size: -; v_call: TRBV30
cdr3_aa: CASSERGPTSGSSYEQYF; j_call: TRBJ2-7; clone_size: -; v_call: TRBV6-1
cdr3_aa: CASSPRVGVENTEAFF; j_call: TRBJ1-1; clone_size: -; v_call: TRBV18
cdr3_aa: CASSFGRGGTEAFF; j_call: TRBJ1-1; clone_size: -; v_call: TRBV7-9
cdr3_aa: CASSRASQGLAVSPLHF; j_call: TRBJ1-6; clone_size: -; v_call: TRBV27
cdr3_aa: CASSKSPYSNQPQHF; j_call: TRBJ1-5; clone_size: -; v_call: TRBV21-1
cdr3_aa: CASSEQQGAGSYNSPLHF; j_call: TRBJ1-6; clone_size: once; v_call: TRBV5-4
cdr3_aa: CASSPPGGGGNQPQHF; j_call: TRBJ1-5; clone_size: -; v_call: TRBV18
cdr3_aa: CAISVDTYYEQYF; j_call: TRBJ2-7; clone_size: -; v_call: TRBV10-3
cdr3_aa: CASRGTGSASPLHF; j_call: TRBJ1-6; clone_size: few; v_call: TRBV27
cdr3_aa: CASSRTSGNTGELFF; j_call: TRBJ2-2; clone_size: -; v_call: TRBV7-9
cdr3_aa: CAWLLAGGPGEQFF; j_call: TRBJ2-1; clone_size: -; v_call: TRBV7-9
cdr3_aa: CASRDTNQPQHF; j_call: TRBJ1-5; clone_size: -; v_call: TRBV19
cdr3_aa: CASTYRGLGTQYF; j_call: TRBJ2-5; clone_size: -; v_call: TRBV6-5
cdr3_aa: CASRPVSGRIYEQYF; j_call: TRBJ2-7; clone_size: -; v_call: TRBV27
cdr3_aa: CASKGANYGYTF; j_call: TRBJ1-2; clone_size: -; v_call: TRBV6-5
cdr3_aa: CASTQGSTEAFF; j_call: TRBJ1-1; clone_size: -; v_call: TRBV19
cdr3_aa: CASSSDRGPENQPQHF; j_call: TRBJ1-5; clone_size: -; v_call: TRBV7-8
cdr3_aa: CASSLDYQETQYF; j_call: TRBJ2-5; clone_size: once; v_call: TRBV7-7
cdr3_aa: CASSLLYGGAQNTIYF; j_call: TRBJ1-3; clone_size: once; v_call: TRBV5-1
cdr3_aa: CASSFRRERFAEAFF; j_call: TRBJ1-1; clone_size: few; v_call: TRBV11-2
cdr3_aa: CASSLSPQFGEKLFF; j_call: TRBJ1-4; clone_size: -; v_call: TRBV5-1
cdr3_aa: CASSSSRGSGELFF; j_call: TRBJ2-2; clone_size: -; v_call: TRBV7-2
cdr3_aa: CASVAGGTDTQYF; j_call: TRBJ2-3; clone_size: -; v_call: TRBV6-5
cdr3_aa: CASRALQGTNEKLFF; j_call: TRBJ1-4; clone_size: -; v_call: TRBV5-8
cdr3_aa: CASSLTRADTQYF; j_call: TRBJ2-3; clone_size: once; v_call: TRBV27
cdr3_aa: CASSPGTVAYTEAFF; j_call: TRBJ1-1; clone_size: once; v_call: TRBV5-4
cdr3_aa: CASSVEQDFYGYTF; j_call: TRBJ1-2; clone_size: -; v_call: TRBV9
cdr3_aa: CASSRGGLTQETQYF; j_call: TRBJ2-5; clone_size: -; v_call: TRBV7-9